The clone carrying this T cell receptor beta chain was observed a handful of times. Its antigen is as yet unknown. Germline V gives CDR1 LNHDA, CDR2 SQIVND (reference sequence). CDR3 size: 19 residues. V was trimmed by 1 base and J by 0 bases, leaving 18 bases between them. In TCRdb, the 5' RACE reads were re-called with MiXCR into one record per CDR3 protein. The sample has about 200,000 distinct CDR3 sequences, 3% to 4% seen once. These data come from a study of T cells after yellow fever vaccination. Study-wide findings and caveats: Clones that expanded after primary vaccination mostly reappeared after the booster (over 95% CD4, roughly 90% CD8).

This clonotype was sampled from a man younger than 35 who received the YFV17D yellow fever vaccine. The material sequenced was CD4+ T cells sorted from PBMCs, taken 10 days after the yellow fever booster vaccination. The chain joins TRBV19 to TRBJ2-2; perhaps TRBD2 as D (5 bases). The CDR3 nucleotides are TGTGCCAGTAGTATAGGGAACCCACTAGTGACCACGAACACCGGGGAGCTGTTTTTT. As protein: CASSIGNPLVTTNTGELFF. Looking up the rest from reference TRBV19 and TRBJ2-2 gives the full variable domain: DGGITQSPKYLFRKEGQNVTLSCEQNLNHDAMYWYRQDPGQGLRLIYYSQIVNDFQKGDIAEGYSVSREKKESFPLTVTSAQKNPTAFYLCASSIGNPLVTTNTGELFFGEGSRLTVL.